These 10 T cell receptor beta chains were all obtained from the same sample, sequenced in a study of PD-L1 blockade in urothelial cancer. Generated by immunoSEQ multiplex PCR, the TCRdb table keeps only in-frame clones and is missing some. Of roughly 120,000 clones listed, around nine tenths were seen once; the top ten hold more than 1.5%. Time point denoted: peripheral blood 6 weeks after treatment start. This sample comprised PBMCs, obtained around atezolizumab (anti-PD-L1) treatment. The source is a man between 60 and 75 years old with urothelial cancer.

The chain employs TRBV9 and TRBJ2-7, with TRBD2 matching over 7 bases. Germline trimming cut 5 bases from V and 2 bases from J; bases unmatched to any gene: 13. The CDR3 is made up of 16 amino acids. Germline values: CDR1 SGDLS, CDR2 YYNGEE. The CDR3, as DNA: TGTGCCAGCAGTCGCGGGGGAGCGGGTGGAACCTACGAGCAGTACTTC. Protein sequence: CASSRGGAGGTYEQYF.

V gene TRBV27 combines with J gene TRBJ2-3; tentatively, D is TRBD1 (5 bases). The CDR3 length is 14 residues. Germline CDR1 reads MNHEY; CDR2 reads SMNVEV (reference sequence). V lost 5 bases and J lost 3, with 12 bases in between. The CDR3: CASSAWTPTDTQYF. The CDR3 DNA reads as TGTGCCAGCAGTGCCTGGACACCTACAGATACGCAGTATTTT.

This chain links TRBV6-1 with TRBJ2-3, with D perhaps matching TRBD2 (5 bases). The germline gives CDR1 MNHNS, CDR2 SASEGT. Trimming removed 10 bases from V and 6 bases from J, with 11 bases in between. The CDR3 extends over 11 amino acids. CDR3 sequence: CAIRTGDTQYF. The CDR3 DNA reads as TGTGCCATCCGGACGGGGGATACGCAGTATTTT.

The CDR3 sequence is CASSWNTEAFF. CDR3 bases: TGTGCCAGCAGCTGGAACACTGAAGCTTTCTTT. The rearrangement uses TRBV28 and TRBJ1-1; D remains unclear. The CDR3 totals 11 residues. V lost 6 bases and J 1 base, leaving 3 bases between the germline ends. Germline V lookup: CDR1 MDHEN, CDR2 SYDVKM.

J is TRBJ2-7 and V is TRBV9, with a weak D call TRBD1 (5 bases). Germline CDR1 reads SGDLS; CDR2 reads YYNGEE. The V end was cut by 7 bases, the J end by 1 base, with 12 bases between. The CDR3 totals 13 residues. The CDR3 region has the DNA TGTGCCAGCTCTCCCCGACAGTCCTACGAGCAGTACTTC. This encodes CASSPRQSYEQYF.

CDR3 residues: CASSYPRGEQYF. The CDR3 nucleotides are TGTGCCAGCAGTTACCCTAGGGGCGAGCAGTACTTC. The chain uses TRBV6-5 and TRBJ2-7; weak D call: TRBD1 (5 bases). Germline CDR1 is MNHEY and CDR2 is SVGAGI. There are 12 residues in the CDR3. With 2 bases removed from V and 6 bases from J, the gap between germline ends came to 8 bases.

DNA of the CDR3: TGTGCCAGCAGCTCGTCGACAGGGTCGATCTATGGCTACACCTTC. It specifies CASSSSTGSIYGYTF. This chain joins TRBV9 and TRBJ1-2; the match to TRBD1 covers 7 bases. Germline V CDR1 and CDR2: SGDLS, YYNGEE. Unmatched junction bases numbered 10, after V lost 4 bases and J lost 4 bases. The CDR3 runs to 15 residues.

CDR3: CASSLGQGGYYEQYF. In nucleotides, the CDR3 is TGTGCCAGCAGCTTAGGGCAGGGAGGGTACTACGAGCAGTACTTC. The J gene is TRBJ2-7, the V gene TRBV7-9; 7 nucleotides match TRBD2. The J segment lost 3 bases and the V segment lost 1 base, leaving 6 bases of the junction unmatched. Germline V lookup: CDR1 SEHNR, CDR2 FQNEAQ (reference sequence). This CDR3 has 15 amino acids. The entire variable domain, with the rest obtained from reference TRBV7-9 and TRBJ2-7, is as follows: DTGVSQNPRHKITKRGQNVTFRCDPISEHNRLYWYRQTLGQGPEFLTYFQNEAQLEKSRLLSDRFSAERPKGSFSTLEIQRTEQGDSAMYLCASSLGQGGYYEQYFGPGTRLTVT.

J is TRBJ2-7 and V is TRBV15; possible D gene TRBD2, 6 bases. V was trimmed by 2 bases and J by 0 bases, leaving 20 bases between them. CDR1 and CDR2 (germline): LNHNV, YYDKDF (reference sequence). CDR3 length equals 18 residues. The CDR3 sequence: CATSRTPGLSLGSYEQYF. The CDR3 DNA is TGTGCCACCAGCAGAACTCCGGGACTCTCACTGGGCTCCTACGAGCAGTACTTC.

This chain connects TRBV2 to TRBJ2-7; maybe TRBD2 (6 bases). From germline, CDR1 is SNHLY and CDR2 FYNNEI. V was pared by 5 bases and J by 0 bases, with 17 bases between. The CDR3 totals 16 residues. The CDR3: CASSSVKLAYSYEQYF. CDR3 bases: TGTGCCAGCAGTTCCGTTAAACTAGCTTACTCCTACGAGCAGTACTTC.